This entry is about one T cell receptor (beta chain). This record comes from a study of blood T cell repertoires in COVID-19. About the study: The United States, Italy and Spain supplied acute and convalescent COVID-19 samples.

In the original processing: For nucleated cells, counts were estimated from reference gene primer amplification. Sequencing was performed with immunoSEQ multiplex PCR; in TCRdb, only in-frame clones are kept and a portion is missing. D and trimming come from the DNA, and the V and J calls and clone size come from that table. This sample has around 370,000 clones, with over 70% found just once. CDR1 SGDLS and CDR2 YYNGEE come from the germline V gene. V lost 3 bases, J lost 7 bases, and 14 bases lay in between. The CDR3 loop spans 14 amino acids. Seattle enrolled patients during active infection and tracked them longitudinally.

Sequences were obtained from peripheral blood. The rearrangement joins TRBV9 to TRBJ2-1; D is ambiguous. The sequence was obtained from a woman in her fifties or sixties with COVID-19, enrolled during active disease. CDR3 DNA sequence: TGTGCCAGCAGCGGGAGTTCCACTGGGAATGAGCAGTTCTTC. Protein: CASSGSSTGNEQFF.